Given below is one T cell receptor (beta chain) in context. Its antigen remains unidentified. This record belongs to a study of memory CD4+ T cells and cytomegalovirus serostatus. About the study: This sample comes from healthy Belgian adults, 9 CMV seropositive, about 25 seronegative. Study-wide points: Suggested: most of the CMV-linked TCR signature lies in CD4+ memory cells.

The sort gate was single viable CD3+CD4+CD8-CD45RO+ cells for memory CD4+ T cells. The method was immunoSEQ multiplex PCR; TCRdb's version includes in-frame clones alone and lacks a portion of them. The sample shows roughly 86,000 clones, 80% of them seen only once. Trimming took 5 bases from V and 8 from J, leaving 19 bases between them. Germline-derived CDR1 and CDR2 are MDHEN and SYDVKM. The CDR3 covers 15 residues. The sample consisted of memory CD4+ T cells from blood. This TCR was recovered from an adult in good health and CMV-seropositive. The chain has TRBV28 and TRBJ2-1; D may be TRBD2 (6 bases). CDR3 in amino acids: CASSVGTRDGDEQFF. The CDR3 region has the DNA TGTGCCAGCAGTGTCGGGACTCGAGACGGGGATGAGCAGTTCTTC.